This T cell receptor beta chain was profiled in a study of cytomegalovirus exposure and HLA in healthy donors (dated by TCRdb to 2016 to 2017). Looking at the study overall: A later analysis indicated that the 110 or so validation repertoires were generated on the platform also employed for the 700 or so repertoires of the first cohort. The aim of the study was to test whether cataloging public T cell receptors could identify signatures of past pathogen exposure. Along with the approximately 620-subject first cohort, a separate validation cohort of over a hundred different subjects was used. To predict cytomegalovirus infection status, the study brought together high-throughput TCR immunosequencing, statistical association of individual TCRs with disease status, and machine learning.

The donors were included in the validation cohort of roughly 130 subjects, a group kept apart from the roughly 680-subject first cohort. This clone has a single count. The antigen this receptor binds is unknown. No much larger clonotype is one base removed from it; base qualities were not supplied. Results the study describes overall, beyond this receptor: In both the original and validation cohorts, the classifier was reported to diagnose cytomegalovirus status with high specificity and sensitivity. A few of the identified cytomegalovirus-associated TCR beta chains were confirmed in vitro to be specific for cytomegalovirus antigens. The study listed over 150 TCR beta chains as associated with cytomegalovirus. While some public TCRs were present in many individuals, most TCR sequences turned up only very rarely across donors. It was suggested by the authors that the approach could potentially be generalized to other disease states and immunological phenotypes. Of the cluster scores, roughly 95% were above 0 in a later analysis, which found that TCRs clustered in the first cohort also tended to co-occur in the 120 validation repertoires. A later analysis had no HLA typing for the validation cohort, so co-occurrence there was scored across all 130 or so repertoires.

Libraries came from the immunoSEQ multiplex PCR assay. The source study handled its data this way. A statistical classification framework was developed to diagnose cytomegalovirus status using the catalog of TCR beta chain sequences. The table comes from immuneACCESS by way of TCRdb, which keeps in-frame sequences with V and J called. Part of the clones is missing from these tables; in studies checked, under half for an unresolved V gene and the rest for unknown reasons. The D gene and trimming were derived from the DNA, and the V and J assignments and clone size from that table. For this sample the table gives about 240,000 clones, of which more than 75% were detected only once. Approximately 2.5% of the sample belongs to the ten largest clones. V is cut back by 3 bases and J by 0 bases, with 1 base in the junction unmatched. Via the germline V gene (reference sequence), CDR1 is MNHEY and CDR2 SMNVEV. The CDR3 numbers 15 residues from cysteine through phenylalanine. The only DNA kept is the CDR3, 45 bases in frame from the first base.

The sequence is built from TRBV27 and TRBJ2-1; 8 central bases correspond to TRBD2. This TCR came from a man younger than 30 in good health and CMV-seronegative. Sequenced sample: PBMCs. The DNA reads TGTGCCAGCAGTTTGGGGACTAGCTCCTACAATGAGCAGTTCTTC. This is translated as CASSLGTSSYNEQFF.